Listed below are T cell receptor beta chains from one sample, sequenced in a study of T cell repertoires in cytomegalovirus infection. TCRdb re-called the reads through MiXCR, storing one row per CDR3 protein. Of fewer than 850,000 distinct CDR3 sequences in the sample, just under 30% are singletons; the top ten hold roughly 14%. No antigen has been identified for these receptors. Sequences were derived from cultured CD8+ T cells from PBMCs, sampled from culture after CMV antigen stimulation. Receptors originate from a human donor in good health (CMV status not recorded). Some clones in this sample may be carry-over from other donors' samples. Each CDR3 is given with its conserved first and last residue. The order of the fields is CDR3 protein, CDR3 DNA, J gene, clone size, D gene, V gene. D genes are given only for firm matches. Clone size appears in some rows only: once, few, many, or a class for an expanded clone.

CDR3aa: CASSLRVQGIDEQFF
CDR3nt: TGTGCCAGCAGTTTGCGGGTACAAGGAATCGATGAGCAGTTCTTC
j_gene: TRBJ2-1
abundance: once
d_gene: .
v_gene: TRBV6-6

CDR3aa: CSARTHLYNEQFF
CDR3nt: TGCAGTGCTAGGACACACCTCTACAATGAGCAGTTCTTC
j_gene: TRBJ2-1
abundance: .
d_gene: .
v_gene: TRBV20-1

CDR3aa: CASSPTGDSDGYTF
CDR3nt: TGTGCCAGCAGTCCGACAGGGGATAGCGATGGCTACACCTTC
j_gene: TRBJ1-2
abundance: .
d_gene: TRBD1
v_gene: TRBV6-2/TRBV6-3

CDR3aa: CASSPPGTGPTEAFF
CDR3nt: TGTGCCAGCAGCCCTCCGGGGACAGGACCCACTGAAGCTTTCTTT
j_gene: TRBJ1-1
abundance: many
d_gene: TRBD1
v_gene: TRBV7-6

CDR3aa: CASSNRGLAGETQYF
CDR3nt: TGTGCCAGCAGTAACCGTGGACTGGCCGGGGAGACCCAGTACTTC
j_gene: TRBJ2-5
abundance: few
d_gene: .
v_gene: TRBV6-2/TRBV6-3

CDR3aa: CASIQGAGYTDTQYF
CDR3nt: TGTGCCAGCATCCAGGGAGCGGGGTACACAGATACGCAGTATTTT
j_gene: TRBJ2-3
abundance: many
d_gene: TRBD2
v_gene: TRBV7-2

CDR3aa: CASGHYRGEGNTIYF
CDR3nt: TGTGCCAGCGGCCATTACAGGGGCGAAGGAAACACCATATATTTT
j_gene: TRBJ1-3
abundance: .
d_gene: TRBD1
v_gene: TRBV2

CDR3aa: CASSGWTGDSLDLEAFF
CDR3nt: TGTGCCAGCAGTGGTTGGACAGGGGACTCTTTAGACCTCGAAGCTTTCTTT
j_gene: TRBJ1-1
abundance: .
d_gene: TRBD1
v_gene: TRBV6-1

CDR3aa: CASSSAGGREQYF
CDR3nt: TGTGCCAGCAGCTCAGCGGGGGGACGCGAGCAGTACTTC
j_gene: TRBJ2-7
abundance: many
d_gene: TRBD2
v_gene: TRBV7-2

CDR3aa: CASSQEGGTYPDTQYF
CDR3nt: TGTGCCAGCAGCCAAGAAGGTGGGACTTATCCAGATACGCAGTATTTT
j_gene: TRBJ2-3
abundance: .
d_gene: .
v_gene: TRBV14

CDR3aa: CASSYSDRNGEKLFF
CDR3nt: TGTGCCAGCAGTTACTCTGACAGAAACGGCGAAAAACTGTTTTTT
j_gene: TRBJ1-4
abundance: few
d_gene: .
v_gene: TRBV6-6

CDR3aa: CASSFDIGSYNEQFF
CDR3nt: TGTGCCAGCAGTTTCGATATAGGCTCCTACAATGAGCAGTTCTTC
j_gene: TRBJ2-1
abundance: .
d_gene: .
v_gene: TRBV12-3/TRBV12-4

CDR3aa: CASSEEVTGFNEQFF
CDR3nt: TGTGCCAGCAGTGAAGAGGTGACAGGGTTCAATGAGCAGTTCTTC
j_gene: TRBJ2-1
abundance: many
d_gene: TRBD1
v_gene: TRBV6-1

CDR3aa: CASSPWETATDTQYF
CDR3nt: TGTGCCAGCAGCCCCTGGGAGACCGCCACAGATACGCAGTATTTT
j_gene: TRBJ2-3
abundance: many
d_gene: .
v_gene: TRBV7-8

CDR3aa: CATSRDRAGKNTEAFF
CDR3nt: TGTGCCACCAGCAGAGACCGGGCAGGGAAGAACACTGAAGCTTTCTTT
j_gene: TRBJ1-1
abundance: .
d_gene: .
v_gene: TRBV15

CDR3aa: CASSLVARGEHGELFF
CDR3nt: TGTGCCAGCAGCTTAGTGGCGCGGGGGGAACACGGGGAGCTGTTTTTT
j_gene: TRBJ2-2
abundance: few
d_gene: TRBD2
v_gene: TRBV7-2

CDR3aa: CASSLAGGQFYQETQYF
CDR3nt: TGTGCCAGCAGCTTAGCGGGGGGACAGTTCTACCAAGAGACCCAGTACTTC
j_gene: TRBJ2-5
abundance: many
d_gene: .
v_gene: TRBV7-2

CDR3aa: CAIGNQPQHF
CDR3nt: TGTGCCATTGGCAATCAGCCCCAGCATTTT
j_gene: TRBJ1-5
abundance: .
d_gene: .
v_gene: TRBV27

CDR3aa: CASSRRQGHYGYTF
CDR3nt: TGCGCCAGCAGCCGGAGACAGGGGCACTATGGCTACACCTTC
j_gene: TRBJ1-2
abundance: .
d_gene: TRBD1
v_gene: TRBV5-1

CDR3aa: CASSQDIPGNTEAFF
CDR3nt: TGCGCCAGCAGCCAAGACATCCCAGGGAACACTGAAGCTTTCTTT
j_gene: TRBJ1-1
abundance: once
d_gene: .
v_gene: TRBV4-3

CDR3aa: CASSYSAFNEQFF
CDR3nt: TGTGCCAGCAGTTACTCGGCCTTCAATGAGCAGTTCTTC
j_gene: TRBJ2-1
abundance: .
d_gene: .
v_gene: TRBV6-5

CDR3aa: CASSPVGTPNSPLHF
CDR3nt: TGTGCCAGCAGCCCCGTTGGAACTCCTAATTCACCCCTCCACTTT
j_gene: TRBJ1-6
abundance: .
d_gene: .
v_gene: TRBV5-4

CDR3aa: CASSLVGNSGNTIYF
CDR3nt: TGTGCCAGCAGCTTAGTAGGGAACTCTGGAAACACCATATATTTT
j_gene: TRBJ1-3
abundance: few
d_gene: .
v_gene: TRBV7-8

CDR3aa: CASVYRERSTEAFF
CDR3nt: TGTGCCAGCGTATACAGGGAGAGGAGCACTGAAGCTTTCTTT
j_gene: TRBJ1-1
abundance: .
d_gene: .
v_gene: TRBV6-2/TRBV6-3

CDR3aa: CASSEERGGQNIQYF
CDR3nt: TGTGCCAGCAGTGAAGAGCGGGGGGGCCAGAACATTCAGTACTTC
j_gene: TRBJ2-4
abundance: few
d_gene: TRBD2
v_gene: TRBV6-1

CDR3aa: CASSDAGTGTDQPQHF
CDR3nt: TGTGCCAGCAGCGACGCCGGGACAGGGACGGATCAGCCCCAGCATTTT
j_gene: TRBJ1-5
abundance: .
d_gene: TRBD1
v_gene: TRBV27

CDR3aa: CAQLGTSVINEQFF
CDR3nt: TGTGCCCAGTTGGGGACTAGTGTGATCAATGAGCAGTTCTTC
j_gene: TRBJ2-1
abundance: once
d_gene: TRBD2
v_gene: TRBV2

CDR3aa: CASSPIKTNEKLFF
CDR3nt: TGTGCCAGCAGCCCGATTAAGACTAATGAAAAACTGTTTTTT
j_gene: TRBJ1-4
abundance: few
d_gene: .
v_gene: TRBV7-9

CDR3aa: CASREETGLQETQYF
CDR3nt: TGTGCCAGCAGAGAGGAGACAGGCCTCCAAGAGACCCAGTACTTC
j_gene: TRBJ2-5
abundance: many
d_gene: .
v_gene: TRBV7-6

CDR3aa: CASSYSLRAGQFF
CDR3nt: TGTGCCAGCAGTTACTCCTTGCGGGCAGGGCAGTTCTTC
j_gene: TRBJ2-1
abundance: .
d_gene: .
v_gene: TRBV6-5

CDR3aa: CASSYWRGQQGRTQGYTF
CDR3nt: TGTGCCAGCAGTTACTGGAGGGGACAACAAGGGAGAACTCAAGGCTACACCTTC
j_gene: TRBJ1-2
abundance: few
d_gene: .
v_gene: TRBV6-2/TRBV6-3

CDR3aa: CASSWMTGDYTEAFF
CDR3nt: TGTGCCAGCAGCTGGATGACAGGGGACTACACTGAAGCTTTCTTT
j_gene: TRBJ1-1
abundance: few
d_gene: TRBD1
v_gene: TRBV5-4

CDR3aa: CASSLAVITGLAGNEQFF
CDR3nt: TGTGCCAGCAGCTTAGCGGTTATTACAGGGCTAGCGGGCAATGAGCAGTTCTTC
j_gene: TRBJ2-1
abundance: many
d_gene: TRBD2
v_gene: TRBV7-9

CDR3aa: CASSFPTGTLTEAFF
CDR3nt: TGTGCCAGCAGCTTCCCGACAGGGACGCTCACTGAAGCTTTCTTT
j_gene: TRBJ1-1
abundance: many
d_gene: TRBD1
v_gene: TRBV7-6

CDR3aa: CASRDNNIGQPQHF
CDR3nt: TGTGCCAGCAGAGATAACAACATAGGTCAGCCCCAGCATTTT
j_gene: TRBJ1-5
abundance: .
d_gene: .
v_gene: TRBV6-2/TRBV6-3

CDR3aa: CASSYSDGRNEQFF
CDR3nt: TGTGCCAGCAGTTACTCGGACGGGAGAAATGAGCAGTTCTTC
j_gene: TRBJ2-1
abundance: .
d_gene: .
v_gene: TRBV6-6

CDR3aa: CASSGGFSGTEQYF
CDR3nt: TGTGCCAGCAGTGGGGGTTTTAGCGGAACTGAGCAGTACTTC
j_gene: TRBJ2-7
abundance: few
d_gene: .
v_gene: TRBV5-4

CDR3aa: CASTSGGRTGELFF
CDR3nt: TGTGCCAGCACTTCCGGGGGGCGCACCGGGGAGCTGTTTTTT
j_gene: TRBJ2-2
abundance: many
d_gene: .
v_gene: TRBV7-6

CDR3aa: CASSLKNSYPDNQPQHF
CDR3nt: TGTGCCAGCAGCTTAAAGAACAGTTACCCAGACAATCAGCCCCAGCATTTT
j_gene: TRBJ1-5
abundance: .
d_gene: .
v_gene: TRBV7-9

CDR3aa: CASSGAGGPSTDTQYF
CDR3nt: TGTGCCAGCAGCGGAGCGGGGGGGCCGAGCACAGATACGCAGTATTTT
j_gene: TRBJ2-3
abundance: .
d_gene: TRBD2
v_gene: TRBV9

CDR3aa: CASSQYLGTGIGGEQFF
CDR3nt: TGTGCCAGCAGCCAGTACCTCGGGACAGGGATTGGGGGTGAGCAGTTCTTC
j_gene: TRBJ2-1
abundance: .
d_gene: TRBD1
v_gene: TRBV14

CDR3aa: CASSFRTDPYEQYF
CDR3nt: TGTGCCAGCAGCTTCCGGACCGACCCCTACGAGCAGTACTTC
j_gene: TRBJ2-7
abundance: few
d_gene: .
v_gene: TRBV7-8

CDR3aa: CASSLKMNEQYF
CDR3nt: TGTGCCAGCAGCTTGAAGATGAACGAGCAGTACTTC
j_gene: TRBJ2-7
abundance: .
d_gene: .
v_gene: TRBV5-4